This T cell receptor (beta chain) was captured in a study of T cell responses to AZD1222 COVID-19 vaccine. The CDR3 contains 13 residues. The junction had 7 bases not matched to a gene; V was cut back by 6 bases and J by 5 bases. CDR1 and CDR2 (germline): LNHDA, SQIVND (reference sequence). Generated by immunoSEQ multiplex PCR, the TCRdb table keeps only in-frame clones and is missing some. The sample includes under 130,000 clones, 75% to 90% seen only once; the top ten take more than 40%. Sequencing was performed on peripheral blood, taken 28 days after the second AZD1222 dose. The clonotype was recovered from an adult who received the AZD1222 COVID-19 vaccine. This chain links TRBV19 with TRBJ2-7; 7 bases are shared with TRBD1. The CDR3 here is CASRDDRDNEQYF. The CDR3 coding sequence is TGTGCCAGTAGGGATGACAGGGACAACGAGCAGTACTTC.